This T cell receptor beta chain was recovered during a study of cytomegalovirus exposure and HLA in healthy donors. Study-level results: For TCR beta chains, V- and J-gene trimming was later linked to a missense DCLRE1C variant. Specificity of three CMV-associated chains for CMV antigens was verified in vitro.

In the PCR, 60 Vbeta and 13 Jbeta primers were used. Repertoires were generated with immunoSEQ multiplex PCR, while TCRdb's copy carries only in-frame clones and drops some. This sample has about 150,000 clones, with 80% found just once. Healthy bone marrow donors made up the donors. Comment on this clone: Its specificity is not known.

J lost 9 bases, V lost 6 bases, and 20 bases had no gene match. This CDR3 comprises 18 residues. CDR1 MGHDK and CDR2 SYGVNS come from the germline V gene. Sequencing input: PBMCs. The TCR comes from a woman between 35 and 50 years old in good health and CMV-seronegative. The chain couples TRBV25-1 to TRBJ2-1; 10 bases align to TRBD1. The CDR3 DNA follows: TGTGCCAGCAGCCCCCTCCTAGGGACAGGGGAGAGAGTAGGTGAGCAGTTCTTC. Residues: CASSPLLGTGERVGEQFF.